These T cell receptor beta chains were read from a single sample in a study of T cell responses to AZD1222 COVID-19 vaccine. TCRdb's table, derived via immunoSEQ multiplex PCR, lists solely in-frame clones and lacks some. The sample carries 150,000 to 200,000 clones, just over 90% recorded once. The sample here was peripheral blood, taken 28 days after the second dose of the MenACWY control vaccine. The receptors come from an adult who received the MenACWY meningococcal vaccine as a control. Each CDR3 is given with its conserved first and last residue. D genes are given only for firm matches. A row's size may be missing; if present it is once, few, many or a size class.

cdr3_aa cdr3_nt clone_size d_call v_call cdr3_length j_call
CATTGFNEQFF TGTGCCACGACAGGGTTCAATGAGCAGTTCTTC NA TRBD1 TRBV6-5 11 TRBJ2-1
CASRQGGYGYTF TGTGCCAGTCGGCAGGGGGGCTATGGCTACACCTTC NA TRBD1 TRBV19 12 TRBJ1-2
CASSPTLGFPGYPGNTIYF TGTGCCAGCAGCCCCACCCTAGGGTTTCCGGGGTACCCTGGAAACACCATATATTTT NA NA TRBV7-8 19 TRBJ1-3
CASSQGGGEQPQHF TGTGCCAGCAGCCAAGGGGGAGGGGAACAGCCCCAGCATTTT NA NA TRBV3-1/TRBV3-2 14 TRBJ1-5
CATRQPGGSEAFF TGTGCCACCCGTCAGCCCGGGGGCTCTGAAGCTTTCTTT few NA TRBV24-1 13 TRBJ1-1
CASSLGPRAFF TGTGCCAGCAGTTTGGGGCCCCGAGCTTTCTTT NA NA TRBV12-3/TRBV12-4 11 TRBJ1-1
CASSLELAGGEQFF TGCGCCAGCAGCTTGGAACTAGCGGGAGGTGAGCAGTTCTTC NA TRBD2 TRBV5-1 14 TRBJ2-1
CASSLGPGYSYEQYF TGTGCCAGCAGCTTGGGTCCTGGGTACTCCTACGAGCAGTACTTC NA NA TRBV5-6 15 TRBJ2-7
CASSPSLSTANTGELFF TGTGCCAGCAGCCCCTCGTTGTCGACCGCGAACACCGGGGAGCTGTTTTTT many NA TRBV7-9 17 TRBJ2-2
CASSIGQQLSYEQYF TGTGCCAGTAGTATCGGACAGCAGCTTTCCTACGAGCAGTACTTC NA NA TRBV19 15 TRBJ2-7
CASSMGANFAYQETQYF TGTGCCAGTAGTATGGGGGCAAACTTCGCGTACCAAGAGACCCAGTACTTC NA NA TRBV19 17 TRBJ2-5
CASSFGGADTEAFF TGTGCCAGCAGCTTTGGAGGGGCGGACACTGAAGCTTTCTTT once NA TRBV11-1 14 TRBJ1-1
CASSFDSHSTDTQYF TGCGCCAGCAGCTTTGACAGCCATAGCACAGATACGCAGTATTTT NA NA TRBV5-1 15 TRBJ2-3
CASSQQKGYTDTQYF TGTGCCAGCAGCCAACAAAAAGGGTACACAGATACGCAGTATTTT once NA TRBV4-2 15 TRBJ2-3
CASSPGTSGRARSYEQYF TGTGCCAGCAGTCCGGGGACTAGCGGGAGGGCGAGATCCTACGAGCAGTACTTC once TRBD2 TRBV14 18 TRBJ2-7
CASSLRTGIEKLFF TGTGCCAGCAGCTTACGGACAGGGATTGAAAAACTGTTTTTT NA TRBD1 TRBV7-9 14 TRBJ1-4
CATRSTSGRGNEQFF TGTGCCACCCGGAGTACTAGCGGGAGAGGCAATGAGCAGTTCTTC NA TRBD2 TRBV24-1 15 TRBJ2-1
CATSGAQGNQPQHF TGTGCCACCAGCGGGGCTCAGGGCAATCAGCCCCAGCATTTT NA NA TRBV24-1 14 TRBJ1-5
CASSPGRLSTGELFF TGTGCCAGCAGCCCAGGGCGGTTAAGCACCGGGGAGCTGTTTTTT NA NA TRBV7-9 15 TRBJ2-2
CASSLAVPGVGELFF TGTGCCAGCAGCCTGGCGGTCCCAGGGGTGGGGGAGCTGTTTTTT NA NA TRBV7-3 15 TRBJ2-2
CASSQDLVAPWAFF TGTGCCAGCAGCCAAGATTTGGTGGCCCCCTGGGCTTTCTTT NA NA TRBV14 14 TRBJ1-1
CASSQRAGKAFF TGCGCCAGCAGTCAAAGGGCAGGGAAAGCTTTCTTT NA NA TRBV23-1 12 TRBJ1-1
CASSPPGQGVEQFF TGTGCCAGCAGTCCACCGGGACAGGGTGTTGAGCAGTTCTTC NA TRBD1 TRBV28 14 TRBJ2-1
CACPPGWGAQGYTF TGTGCCTGCCCCCCGGGGTGGGGGGCGCAGGGCTACACCTTC NA NA TRBV30 14 TRBJ1-2
CASSSQWGAYEQYF TGTGCCAGTAGCTCCCAGTGGGGGGCCTACGAGCAGTACTTC NA NA TRBV19 14 TRBJ2-7
CASSPKRDSPYNEQFF TGTGCCAGCAGCCCCAAGCGGGATAGTCCCTACAATGAGCAGTTCTTC NA TRBD2 TRBV7-8 16 TRBJ2-1
CASSLLGTGVNEQFF TGTGCCAGCAGCTTATTGGGGACAGGGGTCAATGAGCAGTTCTTC NA TRBD1 TRBV7-6 15 TRBJ2-1
CSVAKPRGEQFF TGCAGCGTTGCGAAACCTAGGGGTGAGCAGTTCTTC once NA TRBV29-1 12 TRBJ2-1
CSVVTGGNQPQHF TGCAGCGTGGTGACAGGGGGGAATCAGCCCCAGCATTTT NA TRBD1 TRBV29-1 13 TRBJ1-5
CASSYPTTGTNEKLFF TGTGCCAGCAGTTACCCCACGACGGGAACTAATGAAAAACTGTTTTTT once NA TRBV6-2/TRBV6-3 16 TRBJ1-4
CASSRSGTLSYEQYF TGTGCCAGCAGTCGATCCGGGACCCTCTCCTACGAGCAGTACTTC NA NA TRBV27 15 TRBJ2-7
CASSPTNPGGREKLFF TGTGCCAGCTCCCCAACTAATCCGGGTGGGAGAGAAAAACTGTTTTTT NA NA TRBV18 16 TRBJ1-4
CSARDSAFQHF TGCAGTGCTAGAGATTCGGCTTTCCAGCATTTT NA NA TRBV20-1 11 TRBJ1-5
CASSQDRRSSYNEQFF TGCGCCAGCAGCCAAGATCGGCGGAGCTCCTACAATGAGCAGTTCTTC NA NA TRBV4-3 16 TRBJ2-1
CASRPGGQRNQPQHF TGTGCCAGCAGACCCGGGGGACAGAGGAACCAGCCCCAGCATTTT NA TRBD1 TRBV28 15 TRBJ1-5
CASRYTNTGELFF TGTGCCAGCAGATACACGAACACCGGGGAGCTGTTTTTT NA NA TRBV2 13 TRBJ2-2
CASSSLLDSWNEQFF TGTGCCAGCAGTTCCCTTCTGGACAGTTGGAATGAGCAGTTCTTC NA NA TRBV25-1 15 TRBJ2-1
CASGGSVGQFF TGCGCCAGTGGAGGGTCGGTAGGGCAGTTCTTC NA NA TRBV5-1 11 TRBJ2-1
CASSRPRLAAQETQYF TGTGCCAGCTCACGCCCTCGACTAGCGGCTCAAGAGACCCAGTACTTC NA TRBD2 TRBV18 16 TRBJ2-5
CASGHNEQFF TGCGCCAGCGGGCACAATGAGCAGTTCTTC NA NA TRBV10-2 10 TRBJ2-1
CASSFDRGGNYEQYF TGTGCCAGCAGCTTCGACAGGGGGGGCAACTACGAGCAGTACTTC few TRBD1 TRBV7-9 15 TRBJ2-7
CASSLTGYLTDTQYF TGTGCCAGCAGCCTGACAGGGTATCTCACAGATACGCAGTATTTT NA TRBD1 TRBV5-6 15 TRBJ2-3
CAWTSGRRQYF TGTGCCTGGACTAGCGGGAGAAGGCAGTACTTC NA TRBD2 TRBV30 11 TRBJ2-7
CASSLANVGDGYTF TGTGCCAGCAGCTTAGCAAATGTGGGGGATGGCTACACCTTC NA NA TRBV7-8 14 TRBJ1-2
CASKVYRAANEKLFF TGTGCCAGCAAGGTTTACAGGGCCGCTAATGAAAAACTGTTTTTT once NA TRBV2 15 TRBJ1-4
CASSLDSGTYNEQFF TGTGCCAGCAGCTTGGACTCCGGAACCTACAATGAGCAGTTCTTC once NA TRBV7-7 15 TRBJ2-1
CASREGRNTEAFF TGTGCCAGCAGGGAGGGGCGGAACACTGAAGCTTTCTTT NA NA TRBV6-5 13 TRBJ1-1
CASSSGTGLTYGYTF TGTGCCAGCAGCTCCGGGACAGGGCTGACCTATGGCTACACCTTC NA TRBD1 TRBV7-6 15 TRBJ1-2
CASNPTGLNTEAFF TGTGCCAGCAACCCGACAGGGCTGAACACTGAAGCTTTCTTT NA TRBD1 TRBV2 14 TRBJ1-1
CAWSVWRTSGYNEQFF TGTGCCTGGAGTGTATGGAGGACTAGCGGCTACAATGAGCAGTTCTTC NA TRBD2 TRBV30 16 TRBJ2-1
CASSLGRQTDTDTQYF TGTGCCAGCAGCTTGGGCCGCCAGACCGACACAGATACGCAGTATTTT NA NA TRBV7-3 16 TRBJ2-3
CASSRGQKTEAFF TGTGCCAGCAGCAGAGGACAGAAGACTGAAGCTTTCTTT NA NA TRBV13 13 TRBJ1-1
CASSLFLGLQTEAFF TGTGCCAGCAGTTTATTTTTGGGGTTGCAGACTGAAGCTTTCTTT NA NA TRBV27 15 TRBJ1-1
CAWSGFLPINEQFF TGTGCCTGGAGTGGGTTTCTTCCAATAAATGAGCAGTTCTTC NA NA TRBV30 14 TRBJ2-1
CAISGTDDEKLFF TGTGCCATCAGCGGGACAGACGATGAAAAACTGTTTTTT few TRBD1 TRBV10-3 13 TRBJ1-4
CAWSPLTNEKLFF TGTGCCTGGAGTCCGTTAACTAATGAAAAACTGTTTTTT NA NA TRBV30 13 TRBJ1-4
CASTRGGAGYGYTF TGTGCCAGCACCCGGGGTGGGGCCGGCTATGGCTACACCTTC NA NA TRBV28 14 TRBJ1-2
CASSGQVSPEKLFF TGCGCCAGCAGTGGACAGGTATCCCCTGAAAAACTGTTTTTT NA NA TRBV10-2 14 TRBJ1-4